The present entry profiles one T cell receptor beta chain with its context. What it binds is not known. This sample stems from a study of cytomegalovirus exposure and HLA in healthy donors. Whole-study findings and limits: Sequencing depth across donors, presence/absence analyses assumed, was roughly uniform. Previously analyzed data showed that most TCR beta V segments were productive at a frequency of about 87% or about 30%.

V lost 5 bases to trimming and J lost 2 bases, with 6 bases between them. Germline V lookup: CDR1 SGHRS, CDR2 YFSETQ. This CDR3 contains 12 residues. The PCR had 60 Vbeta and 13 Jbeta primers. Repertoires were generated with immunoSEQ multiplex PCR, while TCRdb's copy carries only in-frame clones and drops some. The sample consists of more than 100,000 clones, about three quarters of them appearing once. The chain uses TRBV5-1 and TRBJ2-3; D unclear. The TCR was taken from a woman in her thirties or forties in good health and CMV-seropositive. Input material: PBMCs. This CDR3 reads CASRLSTDTQYF. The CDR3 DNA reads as TGCGCCAGCAGACTTTCCACAGATACGCAGTATTTT.